The 27 T cell receptor beta chains listed next were all sequenced from one sample in a study of Graves' ophthalmopathy and Graves' hyperthyroidism. Beta-chain TCR CDR3 regions were amplified from RNA transcripts. HTBI primers primed a first-round RT-PCR, and a second-round multiplex PCR followed. TCRdb reanalysed the multiplex PCR reads using MiXCR and keeps one entry per CDR3 protein. The data show over a million distinct CDR3 sequences, roughly two fifths seen once. The specimen was peripheral blood or thyroid tissue (not recorded which). These TCRs come from an adult man with Graves' hyperthyroidism.

This rearrangement joins TRBV7-2 to TRBJ1-1, with 11 bases aligning to TRBD1. The CDR3 has 17 residues. V dropped 2 bases and J dropped 3; count of bases not matched to a gene: 8. CDR1 is SGHTA and CDR2 is FQGNSA in the germline V gene. CDR3 nucleotides: TGTGCCAGCAGCTTACGCCGGGACAGGGGGTTCGACACTGAAGCTTTCTTT. Amino acid sequence: CASSLRRDRGFDTEAFF.

Of note for this clonotype: One end of the junction is discordant with germline, which a read error may explain. This chain uses TRBV19 with TRBJ2-1, with 8 nucleotides matching TRBD1. This CDR3 has 14 amino acids. CDR1 and CDR2 (germline): LNHDA, SQIVND (reference sequence). The chain's CDR3 is CTSSPDRGYNEQFF. The CDR3 coding sequence is TGTACCAGTAGTCCCGACAGGGGCTACAATGAGCAGTTCTTC.

This chain links TRBV25-1 with TRBJ1-1, with D maybe TRBD1 (6 bases). Germline values: CDR1 MGHDK, CDR2 SYGVNS. This CDR3 region has 18 residues. V was shortened by 4 bases and J by 2 bases, with 23 bases between the two germline ends. The CDR3 region has the DNA TGTGCCAGCAGTGGTACCCCCCCAGGGGACGCAGGAAACACTGAAGCTTTCTTT. It specifies CASSGTPPGDAGNTEAFF.

This clonotype was seen repeatedly, ten times or more. The chain uses TRBV4-3 and TRBJ1-4, with D unclear. Germline V gene sequence: CDR1 LGHNA, CDR2 YSLEER. This CDR3 comprises 13 residues. Trimming shortened V by 2 bases and J by 5 bases, and 6 bases separated the two germline ends. CDR3 region: CASSQLGNEKLFF. CDR3 DNA: TGCGCCAGCAGCCAATTAGGGAATGAAAAACTGTTTTTT.

This clonotype came up many times. This chain joins TRBV15 and TRBJ1-5, with 8 positions matching TRBD1. V trimming: 3 bases; J trimming: 2 bases; junction bases outside the gene matches: 12. The length of the CDR3 is 18 residues. Germline CDR1 reads LNHNV; CDR2 reads YYDKDF (reference sequence). CDR3: CATSSFGQGWKGNQPQHF. For the CDR3, the DNA is TGTGCCACCAGCAGCTTCGGACAGGGATGGAAGGGCAATCAGCCCCAGCATTTT. The whole variable domain, remainder taken from reference TRBV15 and TRBJ1-5, is DAMVIQNPRYQVTQFGKPVTLSCSQTLNHNVMYWYQQKSSQAPKLLFHYYDKDFNNEADTPDNFQSRRPNTSFCFLDIRSPGLGDTAMYLCATSSFGQGWKGNQPQHFGDGTRLSIL.

V is TRBV29-1 and J is TRBJ2-2; D gene uncertain. CDR1 is SQVTM and CDR2 is ANQGSEA in the germline V gene. The CDR3 runs 13 residues. Between the trimmed V and J ends, which lost 3 bases and 8 bases, there was a span of 13 bases. CDR3: CSVEGFSYGELFF. The CDR3 region has the DNA TGCAGCGTTGAGGGCTTTTCGTATGGGGAGCTGTTTTTT.

The sample holds a few counts of this clonotype. The rearrangement links TRBV13 to TRBJ2-7, with 10 nucleotides matching TRBD2. The CDR3 totals 19 residues. Per the germline V gene, CDR1 is PRHDT and CDR2 is FYEKMQ (reference sequence). V was clipped by 0 bases and J by 1 base; unmatched bases: 12. The CDR3 here is CASSLGLSSGRWESYEQYF. The DNA of the CDR3 is TGTGCCAGCAGCTTAGGCCTAAGTAGCGGGAGGTGGGAATCCTACGAGCAGTACTTC.

This clonotype was observed a handful of times. The rearrangement uses TRBV7-9 and TRBJ1-1; 11 bases map to TRBD1. Per germline, CDR1 SEHNR and CDR2 FQNEAQ (reference sequence). CDR3 length: 17 amino acids. V trimming: 5 bases; J trimming: 1 base; junction bases outside the gene matches: 9. CDR3 sequence reads: CASSLTGTGGRNTEAFF. The DNA of the CDR3 is TGTGCCAGCAGCCTGACCGGGACAGGGGGTAGGAACACTGAAGCTTTCTTT.

This clonotype has only one observation. Given a much more abundant clone one base away, this may be a read error. The chain carries TRBV7-2 and TRBJ2-7, with no clear D. CDR3 length: 17 residues. Germline assignment: CDR1 SGHTA and CDR2 FQGNSA. CDR3 sequence (DNA): TGTGCCAGCAGCTCCCTACCGCCGGGCCGCTTCCACTACGAGCAGCACTTC. Its translation: CASSSLPPGRFHYEQHF. Full variable domain (remainder filled in from reference TRBV7-2 and TRBJ2-7): GAGVSQSPSNKVTEKGKDVELRCDPISGHTALYWYRQSLGQGLEFLIYFQGNSAPDKSGLPSDRFSAERTGGSVSTLTIQRTQQEDSAVYLCASSSLPPGRFHYEQHFGPGTRLTVT.

In its sample, this clonotype was seen a few times. This chain links TRBV7-6 with TRBJ2-3; no clear D gene. Germline assignment: CDR1 SGHVS and CDR2 FNYEAQ. Between the trimmed V and J ends, which lost 6 bases and 4 bases, there was a span of 11 bases. CDR3 length equals 13 residues. CDR3 amino acids: CASSFTPADTQYF. The CDR3 nucleotides read TGTGCCAGCAGTTTTACCCCGGCAGATACGCAGTATTTT.

At least ten counts were recorded for this clonotype. The rearrangement links TRBV19 to TRBJ1-1; the D gene is possibly TRBD1 (5 bases). The CDR3 runs to 13 residues. Germline V gene data show CDR1 as LNHDA and CDR2 as SQIVND (reference sequence). Trimming left V 7 bases short and J 6 bases short, with 15 bases between. The CDR3 sequence is CASKNRDSPEAFF. The CDR3 DNA sequence: TGTGCCAGTAAAAACCGGGACTCCCCTGAAGCTTTCTTT. Variable domain in full (rest from reference TRBV19 and TRBJ1-1): DGGITQSPKYLFRKEGQNVTLSCEQNLNHDAMYWYRQDPGQGLRLIYYSQIVNDFQKGDIAEGYSVSREKKESFPLTVTSAQKNPTAFYLCASKNRDSPEAFFGQGTRLTVV.

The V call is TRBV12-3 or TRBV12-4, the J call TRBJ1-4; 7 bases map to TRBD1. The CDR3 length is 15 residues. Trimming cost V 5 bases and J 5 bases; bases outside gene matches: 8. The CDR3 nucleotides are TGTGCCAGCAGTGTAAACAGGGGTGGGAATGAAAAACTGTTTTTT. It encodes CASSVNRGGNEKLFF.

V gene TRBV5-1 combines with J gene TRBJ2-7, with D unresolved. Deletions cut 4 bases from V and 5 bases from J, with 7 bases between. CDR1 and CDR2 (germline): SGHRS, YFSETQ. The CDR3 totals 11 residues. The chain's CDR3 is CASSPENEQYF. The CDR3 bases are TGCGCCAGCAGCCCGGAAAACGAGCAGTACTTC.

This clonotype has at least ten counts. This sequence joins TRBV9 and TRBJ2-2, with TRBD1 as a possible D gene (6 bases). Germline V gene lookup returns CDR1 SGDLS and CDR2 YYNGEE. The CDR3 loop spans 15 amino acids. With 5 bases removed from V and 5 bases from J, the gap between germline ends came to 16 bases. The CDR3 loop reads CASRRGTGGTGELFF. CDR3 in DNA: TGTGCCAGCAGAAGGGGGACCGGCGGGACCGGGGAGCTGTTTTTT.

This clonotype was counted many times. This sequence joins TRBV29-1 and TRBJ1-5, with D perhaps matching TRBD1 (5 bases). V was pared by 6 bases and J by 2 bases, with 11 bases between. CDR1 is SQVTM, CDR2 ANQGSEA, per germline. The CDR3 extends over 13 amino acids. The CDR3 region is CSVARGGNQPQHF. The CDR3 coding sequence is TGCAGCGTGGCACGGGGGGGCAATCAGCCCCAGCATTTT.

This clonotype occurred a few times. The rearrangement uses TRBV4-1 and TRBJ1-2, with TRBD1 identical over 8 bases. The trim removed 4 bases at V and 4 bases at J, leaving 8 bases unmatched. Germline V gives CDR1 MGHRA, CDR2 YSYEKL. The CDR3 consists of 15 residues. This CDR3 is CASSPPDRAGYGYTF. The CDR3 region has the DNA TGCGCCAGCAGCCCACCGGACAGGGCGGGCTATGGCTACACCTTC.

Ten or more counts support this clonotype. The V and J genes are TRBV13 and TRBJ2-7; 8 nucleotides match TRBD2. Trimming removed 5 bases from V and 3 bases from J; junction bases left unmatched: 9. This CDR3 comprises 15 residues. Germline loops: CDR1 PRHDT, CDR2 FYEKMQ (reference sequence). CDR3 DNA sequence: TGTGCCAGCAGCCCCTCCGGTAGCGGGGTCTACGAGCAGTACTTC. Translated: CASSPSGSGVYEQYF.

This clonotype was seen at least ten times. The J gene is TRBJ1-1, the V gene TRBV20-1, with D perhaps TRBD1 (5 bases). Germline V gene data show CDR1 as DFQATT and CDR2 as SNEGSKA (reference sequence). The CDR3 sequence is 11 residues long. V was cut by 6 bases and J by 5 bases, with 10 bases left in between. CDR3 loop: CSARGATEAFF. The CDR3 DNA follows: TGCAGTGCCCGAGGGGCAACTGAAGCTTTCTTT.

This clonotype appeared a few times. The chain uses TRBV20-1 and TRBJ1-5; TRBD1 matches at 9 bases. Germline CDR1 is DFQATT and CDR2 is SNEGSKA (reference sequence). The CDR3 runs 19 residues. The V segment lost 0 bases and the J segment 1 base; nucleotides outside the gene matches: 13. This CDR3 is CSARDPPGQGGGSNQPQHF. CDR3 bases: TGCAGTGCTAGAGATCCCCCGGGACAGGGAGGAGGAAGCAATCAGCCCCAGCATTTT.

In regard to this clonotype: A junction boundary mismatches the germline segment, possibly from a read error. The chain is built from TRBV7-6 and TRBJ2-2, with 13 bases aligning to TRBD2. In germline, CDR1 is SGHVS, CDR2 FNYEAQ. CDR3 length: 16 residues. The CDR3 is CASSPGTSGNTGEMFF. In nucleotides, the CDR3 is TGTGCCAGCAGCCCTGGGACTAGCGGGAACACCGGGGAGATGTTTTTT. The complete variable domain, with remaining parts taken from reference TRBV7-6 and TRBJ2-2, reads GAGVSQSPRYKVTKRGQDVALRCDPISGHVSLYWYRQALGQGPEFLTYFNYEAQQDKSGLPNDRFSAERPEGSISTLTIQRTEQRDSAMYRCASSPGTSGNTGEMFFGEGSRLTVL.

This clonotype appeared a few times. The chain carries TRBV7-9 and TRBJ1-3; D ambiguous. The germline CDR1 and CDR2 sequences are SEHNR and FQNEAQ (reference sequence). The CDR3 totals 15 residues. The ends were cut back, 1 base at V and 4 bases at J, with 11 bases in the middle. The CDR3 DNA reads TGTGCCAGCAGCTTAGGCACCCAGAGAGGAAACACCATATATTTT. Amino acids: CASSLGTQRGNTIYF.

This chain uses TRBV7-2 with TRBJ1-6; no clear D gene. Per germline, CDR1 SGHTA and CDR2 FQGNSA. With 5 bases removed from V and 7 bases from J, the gap between germline ends came to 15 bases. There are 15 residues in the CDR3. CDR3 residues: CASSPQVYRNSPLHF. The CDR3 DNA is TGTGCCAGCAGCCCTCAGGTGTATAGAAATTCACCCCTCCACTTT.

The genes are TRBV18 and TRBJ2-7; 7 bases fit TRBD1. The V gene end was trimmed by 1 base and the J gene end by 5 bases; junction bases not matched to a gene: 17. Germline V gene lookup returns CDR1 KGHSH and CDR2 LQKENI. This CDR3 has 18 amino acids. The CDR3 nucleotides are TGTGCCAGCTCACCACAACAGGTAGTAGGCAGGGGGAGTAACGAGCAGTACTTC. This sequence encodes CASSPQQVVGRGSNEQYF.

This clonotype was seen a few times. The chain uses TRBV5-8 and TRBJ2-2; perhaps D is TRBD1 or TRBD2 (5 bases each). This CDR3 has 16 residues. Trimming removed 6 bases at V and 4 bases at J, with 19 bases between. Germline CDR1 is SGHTS and CDR2 is YDEGEE. CDR3 region: CASTPDGAMATGELFF. CDR3 coding DNA: TGTGCCAGCACCCCGGACGGGGCTATGGCCACCGGGGAGCTGTTTTTT.

Comments on this clonotype: One end of the junction is discordant with germline, which a read error may explain. J is TRBJ2-6 and V is TRBV29-1, with 10 bases lining up with TRBD1. The length of the CDR3 is 13 residues. Per the germline V gene, CDR1 is SQVTM and CDR2 is ANQGSEA. CDR3 in DNA: TGCAGCGTTGATGGGACAGGGGCCTACGTCCTGACTTTC. As protein: CSVDGTGAYVLTF.

The V call is TRBV7-9, the J call TRBJ2-5, with 7 bases matching TRBD1. J was trimmed by 6 bases and V by 11 bases; bases with no gene match: 15. Germline V gene data show CDR1 as SEHNR and CDR2 as FQNEAQ (reference sequence). The length of the CDR3 is 14 residues. Written as DNA, the CDR3 is TGTGCCTGGAGCCGACAGGGAAGGGAGCAGACCCAGTACTTC. Its translation: CAWSRQGREQTQYF.

This clonotype has a single count. The genes are TRBV11-2 and TRBJ1-1; perhaps TRBD1 as D (6 bases). Germline CDR1 reads SGHAT; CDR2 reads FQNNGV. The CDR3 is made up of 15 amino acids. The V end was cut by 4 bases, the J end by 1 base, with 13 bases between. The CDR3 sequence: CASSSPVRGNTEAFF. Here the CDR3 DNA reads TGTGCCAGCAGCTCCCCCGTCAGGGGGAACACTGAAGCTTTCTTT.